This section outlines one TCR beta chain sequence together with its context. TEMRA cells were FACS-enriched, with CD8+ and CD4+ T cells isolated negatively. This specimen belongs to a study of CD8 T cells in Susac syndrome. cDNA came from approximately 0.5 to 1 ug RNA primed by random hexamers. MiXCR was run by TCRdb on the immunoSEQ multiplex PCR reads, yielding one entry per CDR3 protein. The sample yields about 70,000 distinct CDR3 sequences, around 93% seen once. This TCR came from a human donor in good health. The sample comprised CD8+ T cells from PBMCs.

The CDR3 DNA reads as TGTGCCAGCAGCCAAGTAAGCGGGGGGGCCAATGAGCAGTTCTTC. It is translated as CASSQVSGGANEQFF. V is TRBV3-1 and J is TRBJ2-1; 10 bases are a match to TRBD2. CDR1 and CDR2 from the germline V gene are LGHDT and YNNKEL (reference sequence). With 1 base clipped from V and 6 bases from J, the junction kept 3 bases outside the gene matches. The CDR3 consists of 15 residues.